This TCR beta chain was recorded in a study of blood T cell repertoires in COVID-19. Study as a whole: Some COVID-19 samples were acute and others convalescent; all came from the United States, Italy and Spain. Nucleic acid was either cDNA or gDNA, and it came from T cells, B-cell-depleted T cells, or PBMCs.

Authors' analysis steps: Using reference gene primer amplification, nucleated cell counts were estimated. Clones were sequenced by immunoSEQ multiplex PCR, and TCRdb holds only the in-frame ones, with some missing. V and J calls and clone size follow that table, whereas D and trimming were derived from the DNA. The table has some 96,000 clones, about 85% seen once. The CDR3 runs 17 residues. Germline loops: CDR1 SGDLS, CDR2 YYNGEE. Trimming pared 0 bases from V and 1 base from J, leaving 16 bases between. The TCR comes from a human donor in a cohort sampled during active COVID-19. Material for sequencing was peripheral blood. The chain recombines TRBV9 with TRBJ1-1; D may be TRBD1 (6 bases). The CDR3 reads CASSVGTVAFSNTEAFF. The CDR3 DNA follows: TGTGCCAGCAGCGTAGGGACAGTCGCTTTCTCGAACACTGAAGCTTTCTTT.